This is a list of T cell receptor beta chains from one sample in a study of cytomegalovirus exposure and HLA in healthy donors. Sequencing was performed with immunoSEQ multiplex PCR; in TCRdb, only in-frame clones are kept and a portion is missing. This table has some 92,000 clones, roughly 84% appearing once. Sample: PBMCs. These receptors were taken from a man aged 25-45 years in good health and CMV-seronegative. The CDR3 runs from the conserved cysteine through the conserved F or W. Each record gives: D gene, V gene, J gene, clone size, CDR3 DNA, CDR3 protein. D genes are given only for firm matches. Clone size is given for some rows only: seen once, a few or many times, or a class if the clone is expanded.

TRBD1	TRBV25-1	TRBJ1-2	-	TGTGCCAGCAGTGAATATCAGGGGGCAGCCTATGGCTACACCTTC	CASSEYQGAAYGYTF
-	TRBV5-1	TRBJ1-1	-	TGCGCCAGCAGCCCAGGACGGGAGAACACTGAAGCTTTCTTT	CASSPGRENTEAFF
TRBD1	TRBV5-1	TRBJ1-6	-	TGCGCCAGCAGCTGGGGACAGGGGTCCTATAATTCACCCCTCCACTTT	CASSWGQGSYNSPLHF
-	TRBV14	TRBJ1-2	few	TGTGCCAGCAGCCAACCGGGTCTCAACTATGGCTACACCTTC	CASSQPGLNYGYTF
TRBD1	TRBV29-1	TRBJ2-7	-	TGCAGCGTTGAAGTGGAGACAGGGTTACACGAGCAGTACTTC	CSVEVETGLHEQYF
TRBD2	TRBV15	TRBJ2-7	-	TGTGCCACCAGCAGAGGAGGACTAGCGGGGATAACCTACGAGCAGTACTTC	CATSRGGLAGITYEQYF
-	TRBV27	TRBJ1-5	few	TGTGCCAGCAGTTTAAAACCGACACCCGCCCAGCCCCAGCATTTT	CASSLKPTPAQPQHF
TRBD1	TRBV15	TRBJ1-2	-	TGTGCCACCAGCTCCCGACAGGGCAACCCCTATGGCTACACCTTC	CATSSRQGNPYGYTF
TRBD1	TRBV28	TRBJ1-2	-	TGTGCCAGCAGGCCAACAGGGGGCGTAGCGAAGGGCTACACCTTC	CASRPTGGVAKGYTF
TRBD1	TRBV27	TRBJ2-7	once	TGTGCCAGCAGTTTTGGTCTTGGTAGGACAGGGATCTACGAGCAGTACTTC	CASSFGLGRTGIYEQYF
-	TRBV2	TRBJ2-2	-	TGTGCCAGCAGTGACGCAGGGTTTCGATCCGGGGAGCTGTTTTTT	CASSDAGFRSGELFF
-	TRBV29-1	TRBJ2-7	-	TGCAGCGTTGAAGATTACCACAACTCCTACGAGCAGTACTTC	CSVEDYHNSYEQYF
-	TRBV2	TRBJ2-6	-	TGTGCCAGCAGTGTCAGTGTTGGGGCCAACGTCCTGACTTTC	CASSVSVGANVLTF
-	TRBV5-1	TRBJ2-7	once	TGCGCCAGCAGCACCTCAGGGAGGAACGAGCAGTACTTC	CASSTSGRNEQYF
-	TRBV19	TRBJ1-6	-	TGTGCCAGTAGTGCGACAGCAAGCTCCTATAATTCACCCCTCCACTTT	CASSATASSYNSPLHF
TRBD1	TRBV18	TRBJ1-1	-	TGTGCCAGCTCACCACCGCCGGGACAGGGGGAGGTAACTGAAGCTTTCTTT	CASSPPPGQGEVTEAFF
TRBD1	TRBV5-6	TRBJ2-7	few	TGTGCCAGCAGCTTGGTAGGGGACAGGGACTACGAGCAGTACTTC	CASSLVGDRDYEQYF
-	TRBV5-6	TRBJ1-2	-	TGTGCCAGCAGCCCCCCAGGGGTCTATGGCTACACCTTC	CASSPPGVYGYTF
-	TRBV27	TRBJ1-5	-	TGTGCCAGCAGTTCCAGGGGACAACCCCAGCATTTT	CASSSRGQPQHF
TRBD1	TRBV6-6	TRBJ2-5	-	TGTGCCAGCAGTTACCCTACAGGGGGCTTGGAGACCCAGTACTTC	CASSYPTGGLETQYF
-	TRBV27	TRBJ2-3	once	TGTGCCAGCAGTTTAGGGTGGACTGCGTCAGATACGCAGTATTTT	CASSLGWTASDTQYF
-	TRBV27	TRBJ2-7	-	TGTGCCAGCAGTTTATCGAGGTTCTCCTACGAGCAGTACTTC	CASSLSRFSYEQYF
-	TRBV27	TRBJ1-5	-	TGTGCCAGCAAGGGGGGGGTTCATAGCAATCAGCCCCAGCATTTT	CASKGGVHSNQPQHF
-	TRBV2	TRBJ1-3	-	TGTGCCAGCAGTGACAGGGCTAACACCATATATTTT	CASSDRANTIYF
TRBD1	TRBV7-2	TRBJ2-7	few	TGTGCCAGCAGCATAGGACAGGGGCTACACTACGAGCAGTACTTC	CASSIGQGLHYEQYF
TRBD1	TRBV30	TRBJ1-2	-	TGTGCCTGCCCACGGACAGGGCGGTATGGCTACACCTTC	CACPRTGRYGYTF
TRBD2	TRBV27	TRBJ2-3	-	TGTGCCAGCAGTTTATTGAGGAGTGTAGCGGGGGTCACAGATACGCAGTATTTT	CASSLLRSVAGVTDTQYF
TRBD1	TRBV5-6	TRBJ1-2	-	TGTGCCAGCAGCTCGACAGGGGGCGGTTATGGCTACACCTTC	CASSSTGGGYGYTF